This passage covers 8 T cell receptor beta chains from one sample sequenced in a study of technical replicates of blood from four donors (dated by TCRdb to the late 2010s). Library method: the immunoSEQ multiplex PCR assay. In TCRdb, the immuneACCESS table is reduced to in-frame sequences with V and J assigned. These tables do not hold every clone; where another copy was compared, an unresolved V gene accounts for under half, and the others remain unexplained. A total of 80,000 to 90,000 clones appear in this sample, approximately 94% of them only once. Less than 0.3% of the sample comes from the top ten. What was sequenced was T cells isolated from PBMCs. These receptor sequences come from a human donor in good health.

The chain joins TRBV11-2 to TRBJ2-7; possible D gene TRBD2, 6 bases. V lost 5 bases to trimming and J lost 6 bases, with 11 bases between them. This CDR3 is built from 12 residues. CDR1 SGHAT and CDR2 FQNNGV come from the germline V gene. In DNA form, the CDR3 reads TGTGCCAGCAGCCCGACTAGATTCGAGCAGTACTTC. This codes for CASSPTRFEQYF.

This clone was seen just once. The chain carries TRBV25-1 and TRBJ2-2, with D unresolved. CDR1 and CDR2 (germline): MGHDK, SYGVNS. The CDR3 contains 15 residues. Trimming removed 3 bases from V and 4 bases from J, with 12 bases in between. The CDR3 DNA sequence: TGTGCCAGCAGTGACAACCCGGCAGGCACCGGGGAGCTGTTTTTT. This translates into CASSDNPAGTGELFF.

In its sample, this clone was seen once. The chain links TRBV6-6 to TRBJ1-5; perhaps TRBD1 as D (6 bases). The germline V gene has CDR1 MNHNY and CDR2 SVGAGI (reference sequence). Trimming took off 2 bases at V and 1 base at J, with 12 bases between the two ends. This CDR3 has 16 residues. DNA for the CDR3: TGTGCCAGCAGTTACAAACCAGGGGAAAGCAATCAGCCCCAGCATTTT. Protein: CASSYKPGESNQPQHF.

This chain links TRBV27 with TRBJ1-1; 7 bases map to TRBD1. The germline V gene encodes CDR1 MNHEY and CDR2 SMNVEV (reference sequence). This CDR3 contains 15 residues. The junction had 8 bases not matched to a gene; V was cut back by 4 bases and J by 3 bases. As DNA, the CDR3 is TGTGCCAGCAGTTGGGCCGACAGGGCGGACACTGAAGCTTTCTTT. Protein product: CASSWADRADTEAFF.

The V and J genes are TRBV28 and TRBJ2-1; no reliable D call. CDR3 length: 14 amino acids. Trimming left V 3 bases short and J 6 bases short, with 12 bases between. The germline V gene has CDR1 MDHEN and CDR2 SYDVKM. As DNA, the CDR3 is TGTGCCAGCAGTTTTCCCAGGTACCGCAATGAGCAGTTCTTC. It codes for CASSFPRYRNEQFF.

The chain recombines TRBV7-8 with TRBJ1-1, with D possibly matching TRBD1 (5 bases). Per the germline V gene, CDR1 is SGHVS and CDR2 is FQNEAQ. The CDR3 has 14 amino acids. V lost 5 bases, J lost 0 bases, and 10 bases lay in between. CDR3 in amino acids: CASSQGSVNTEAFF. In DNA, the CDR3 is TGTGCCAGCAGCCAGGGAAGTGTGAACACTGAAGCTTTCTTT.

The chain is built from TRBV5-5 and TRBJ1-1, with 7 bases matching TRBD1. The ends lost 2 bases at V and 2 bases at J; junction bases unmatched: 6. From germline, CDR1 is SGHKS and CDR2 YYEKEE (reference sequence). The CDR3 loop spans 15 amino acids. The CDR3 protein is CASSFPDRVNTEAFF. CDR3 nucleotide sequence: TGTGCCAGCAGCTTCCCCGACAGGGTTAACACTGAAGCTTTCTTT.

The rearrangement joins TRBV6-6 to TRBJ1-5, with D unresolved. V dropped 1 base and J dropped 0 bases, with 7 bases sitting between them. The V gene's germline CDR1 is MNHNY and CDR2 SVGAGI (reference sequence). This CDR3 contains 15 residues. Here the CDR3 reads CASSYFAYSNQPQHF. The CDR3 coding sequence is TGTGCCAGCAGTTACTTTGCGTATAGCAATCAGCCCCAGCATTTT.